This T cell receptor beta chain is drawn from a study of CD8+CD57+ T cells in acquired aplastic anemia. This CDR3 is built from 14 residues. Germline V gene lookup returns CDR1 SQVTM and CDR2 ANQGSEA. The V end lost 2 bases, the J end lost 0 bases, and 8 bases lay between the germline ends. Many counts were recorded for this clonotype. TCR beta VDJ and CDR3 were profiled, and genomic DNA was the template. TCRdb ran MiXCR on the reads and lists one entry per CDR3 protein. Here the sample spans under 200,000 distinct CDR3 sequences, roughly 45% being singletons. Sequencing involved patients with CD8+CD57+ cell expansion previously shown by flow cytometry.

The chain has TRBV29-1 and TRBJ1-3, with a possible D match to TRBD1 (6 bases). Material: sorted CD4+, CD8+, or CD8+CD57+ T cells (not recorded which) from PBMCs. This TCR derives from a human donor with aplastic anemia. The CDR3 loop is CSVELQGSGNTIYF. CDR3 DNA sequence: TGCAGCGTTGAATTACAGGGCTCTGGAAACACCATATATTTT.